The present TCR beta chain was sequenced within a study of T-cell reconstitution after alpha-beta-depleted transplantation in children. Study conclusions and caveats: The study reportedly traced alpha-beta T cells about two months after transplant to several hundred expanded graft clones.

Remarks on this clonotype: The antigen remains undetermined.

CDR3 size: 14 residues. V lost 3 bases, J lost 10 bases, and 16 bases lay in between. Unique molecular identifiers were incorporated during preparation of the TCRbeta library. One entry per CDR3 protein results from TCRdb running MiXCR on the PCR reads. Altogether 450,000 to 550,000 distinct CDR3 sequences are present, over 9.5% being singletons, with the ten largest covering 11% to 15%. V gene TRBV12-3 or TRBV12-4 combines with J gene TRBJ2-1, with TRBD2 as a possible D gene (7 bases). This TCR came from a female patient aged 2-15 years who had a stem cell transplant for aplastic anemia, so the T cells may come from the graft donor. Sequenced here: PBMCs, mostly from graft donor cells, sampled 180 days after TCRalphabeta/CD19-depleted stem cell transplant. CDR3: CASSFGRGITEQFF. As DNA, the CDR3 is TGTGCCAGCAGTTTTGGGAGGGGGATAACCGAGCAGTTCTTC.